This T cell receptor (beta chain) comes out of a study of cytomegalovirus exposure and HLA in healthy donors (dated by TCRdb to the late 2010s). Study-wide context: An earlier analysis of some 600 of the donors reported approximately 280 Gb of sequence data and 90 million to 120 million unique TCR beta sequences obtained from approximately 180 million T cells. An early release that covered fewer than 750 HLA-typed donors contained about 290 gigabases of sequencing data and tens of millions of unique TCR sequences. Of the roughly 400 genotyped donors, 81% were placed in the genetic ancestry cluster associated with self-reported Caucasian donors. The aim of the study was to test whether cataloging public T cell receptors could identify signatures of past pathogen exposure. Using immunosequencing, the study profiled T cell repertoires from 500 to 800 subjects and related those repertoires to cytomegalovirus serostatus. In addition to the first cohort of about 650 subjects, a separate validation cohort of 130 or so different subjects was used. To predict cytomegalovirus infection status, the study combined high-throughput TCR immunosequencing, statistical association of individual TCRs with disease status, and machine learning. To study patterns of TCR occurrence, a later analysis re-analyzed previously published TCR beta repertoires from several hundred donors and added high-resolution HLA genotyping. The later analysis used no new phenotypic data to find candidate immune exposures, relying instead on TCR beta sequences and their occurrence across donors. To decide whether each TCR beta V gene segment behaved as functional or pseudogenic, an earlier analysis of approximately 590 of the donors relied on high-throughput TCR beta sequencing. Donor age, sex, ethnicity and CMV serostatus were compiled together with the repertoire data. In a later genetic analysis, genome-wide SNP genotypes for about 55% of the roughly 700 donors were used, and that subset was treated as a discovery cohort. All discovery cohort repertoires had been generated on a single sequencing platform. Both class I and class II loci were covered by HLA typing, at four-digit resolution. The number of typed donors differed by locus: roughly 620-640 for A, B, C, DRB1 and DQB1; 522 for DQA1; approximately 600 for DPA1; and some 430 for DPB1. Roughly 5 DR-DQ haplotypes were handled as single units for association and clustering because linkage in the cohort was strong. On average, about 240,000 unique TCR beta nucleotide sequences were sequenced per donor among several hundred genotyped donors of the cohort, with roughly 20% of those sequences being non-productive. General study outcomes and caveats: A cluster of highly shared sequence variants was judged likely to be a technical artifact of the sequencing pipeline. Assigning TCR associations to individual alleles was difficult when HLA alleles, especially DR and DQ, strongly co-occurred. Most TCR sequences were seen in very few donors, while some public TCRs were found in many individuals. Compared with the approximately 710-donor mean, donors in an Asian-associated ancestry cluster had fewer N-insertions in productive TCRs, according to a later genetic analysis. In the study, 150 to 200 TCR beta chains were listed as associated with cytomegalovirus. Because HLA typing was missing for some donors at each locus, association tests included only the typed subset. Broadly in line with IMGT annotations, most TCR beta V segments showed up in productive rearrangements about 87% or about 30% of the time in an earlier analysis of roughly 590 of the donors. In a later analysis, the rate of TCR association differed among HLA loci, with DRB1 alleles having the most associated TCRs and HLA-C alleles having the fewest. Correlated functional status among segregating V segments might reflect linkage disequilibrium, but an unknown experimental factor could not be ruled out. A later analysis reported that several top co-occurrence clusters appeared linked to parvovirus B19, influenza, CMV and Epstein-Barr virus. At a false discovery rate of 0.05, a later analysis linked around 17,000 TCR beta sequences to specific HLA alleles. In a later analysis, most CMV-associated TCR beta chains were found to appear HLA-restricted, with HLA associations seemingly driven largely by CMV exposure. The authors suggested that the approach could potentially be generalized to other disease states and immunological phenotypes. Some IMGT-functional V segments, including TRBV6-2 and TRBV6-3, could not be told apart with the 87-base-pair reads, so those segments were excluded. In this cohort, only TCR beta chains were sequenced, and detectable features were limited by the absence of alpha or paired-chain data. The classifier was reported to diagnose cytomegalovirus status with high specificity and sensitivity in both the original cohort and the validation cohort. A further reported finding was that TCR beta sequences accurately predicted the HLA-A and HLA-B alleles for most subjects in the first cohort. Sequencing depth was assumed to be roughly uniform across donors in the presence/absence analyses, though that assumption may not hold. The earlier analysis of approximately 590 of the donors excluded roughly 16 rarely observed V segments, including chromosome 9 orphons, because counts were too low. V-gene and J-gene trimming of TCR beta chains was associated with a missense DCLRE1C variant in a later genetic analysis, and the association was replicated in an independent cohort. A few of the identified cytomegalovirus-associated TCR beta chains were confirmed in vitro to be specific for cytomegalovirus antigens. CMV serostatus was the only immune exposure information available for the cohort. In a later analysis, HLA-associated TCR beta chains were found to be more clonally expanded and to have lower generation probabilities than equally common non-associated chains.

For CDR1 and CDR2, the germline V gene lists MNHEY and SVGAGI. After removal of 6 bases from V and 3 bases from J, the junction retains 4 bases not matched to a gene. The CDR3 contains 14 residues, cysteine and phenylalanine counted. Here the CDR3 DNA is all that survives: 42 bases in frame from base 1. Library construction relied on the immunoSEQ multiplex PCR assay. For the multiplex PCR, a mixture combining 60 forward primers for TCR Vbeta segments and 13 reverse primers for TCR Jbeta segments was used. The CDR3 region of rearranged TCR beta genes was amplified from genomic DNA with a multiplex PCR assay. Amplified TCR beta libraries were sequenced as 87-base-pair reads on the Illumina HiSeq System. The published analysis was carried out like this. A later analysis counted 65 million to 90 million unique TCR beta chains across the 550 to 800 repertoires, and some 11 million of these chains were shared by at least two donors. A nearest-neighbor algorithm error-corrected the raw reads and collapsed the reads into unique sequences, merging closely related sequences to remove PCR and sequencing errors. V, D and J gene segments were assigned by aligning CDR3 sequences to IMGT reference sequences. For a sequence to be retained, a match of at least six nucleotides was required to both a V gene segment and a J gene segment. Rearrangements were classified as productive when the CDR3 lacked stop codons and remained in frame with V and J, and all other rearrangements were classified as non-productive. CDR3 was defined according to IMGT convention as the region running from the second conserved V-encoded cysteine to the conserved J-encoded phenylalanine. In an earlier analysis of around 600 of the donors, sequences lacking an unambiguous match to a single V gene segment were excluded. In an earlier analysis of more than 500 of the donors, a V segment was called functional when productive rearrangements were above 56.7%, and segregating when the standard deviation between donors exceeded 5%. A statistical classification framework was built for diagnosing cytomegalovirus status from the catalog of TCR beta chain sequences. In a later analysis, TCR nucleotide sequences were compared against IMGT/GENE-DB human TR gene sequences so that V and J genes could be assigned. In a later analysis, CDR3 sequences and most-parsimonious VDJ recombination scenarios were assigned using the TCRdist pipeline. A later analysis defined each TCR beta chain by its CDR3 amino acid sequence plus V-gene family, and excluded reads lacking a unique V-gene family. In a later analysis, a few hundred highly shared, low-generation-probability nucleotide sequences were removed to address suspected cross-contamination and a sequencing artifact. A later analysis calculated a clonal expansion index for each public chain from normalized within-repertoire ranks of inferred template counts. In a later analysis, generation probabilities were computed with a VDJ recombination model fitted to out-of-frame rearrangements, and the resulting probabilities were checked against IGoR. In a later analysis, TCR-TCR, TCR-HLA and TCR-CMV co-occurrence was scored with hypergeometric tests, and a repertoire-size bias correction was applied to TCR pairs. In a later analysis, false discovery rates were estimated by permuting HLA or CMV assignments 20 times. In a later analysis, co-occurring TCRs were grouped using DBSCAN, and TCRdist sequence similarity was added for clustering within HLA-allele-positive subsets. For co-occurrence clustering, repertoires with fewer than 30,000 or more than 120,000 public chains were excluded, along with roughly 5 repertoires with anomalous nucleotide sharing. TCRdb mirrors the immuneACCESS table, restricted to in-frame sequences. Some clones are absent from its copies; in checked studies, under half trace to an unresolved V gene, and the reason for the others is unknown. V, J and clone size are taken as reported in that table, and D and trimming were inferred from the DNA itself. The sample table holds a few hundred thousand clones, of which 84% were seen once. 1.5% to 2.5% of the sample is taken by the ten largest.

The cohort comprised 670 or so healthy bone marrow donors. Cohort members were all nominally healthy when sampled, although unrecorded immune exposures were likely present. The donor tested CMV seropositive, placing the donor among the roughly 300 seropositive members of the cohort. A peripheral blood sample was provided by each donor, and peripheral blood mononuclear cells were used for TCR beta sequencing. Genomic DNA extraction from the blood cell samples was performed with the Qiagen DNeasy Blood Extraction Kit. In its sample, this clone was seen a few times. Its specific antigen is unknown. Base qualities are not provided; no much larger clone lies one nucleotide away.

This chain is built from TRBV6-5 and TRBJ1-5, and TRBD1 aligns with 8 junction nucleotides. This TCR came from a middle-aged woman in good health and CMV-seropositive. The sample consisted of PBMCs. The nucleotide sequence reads TGTGCCAGCAGATTCAGGGGGCCCAATCAGCCCCAGCATTTT. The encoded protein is CASRFRGPNQPQHF.